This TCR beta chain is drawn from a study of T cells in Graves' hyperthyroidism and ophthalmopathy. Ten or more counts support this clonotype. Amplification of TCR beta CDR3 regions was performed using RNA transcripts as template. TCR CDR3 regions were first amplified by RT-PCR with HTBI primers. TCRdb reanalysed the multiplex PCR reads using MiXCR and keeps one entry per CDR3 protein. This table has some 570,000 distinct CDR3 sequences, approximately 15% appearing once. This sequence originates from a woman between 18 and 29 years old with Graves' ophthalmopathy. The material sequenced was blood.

CDR3 protein: CAISEVEDNPTEAFF. In DNA, the CDR3 is TGTGCCATCAGTGAAGTGGAGGATAATCCCACTGAAGCTTTCTTT. The rearrangement joins TRBV10-3 to TRBJ1-1; D is unresolved. CDR1 is ENHRY, CDR2 SYGVKD, per germline. The CDR3 has 15 amino acids. The germline V and J ends were trimmed by 3 bases and 4 bases, with 15 bases remaining between them.